The rows below give T cell receptor beta chains drawn from one sample of a study of untreated major depressive disorder. Measured with immunoSEQ multiplex PCR; TCRdb has only the in-frame clones, and not every one. The table records some 21,000 clones, around nine tenths of them present only once. The sequenced material came from CD4+ T cells from PBMCs. These receptor sequences come from a woman aged 40-49 years in good health. Each CDR3 is given with its conserved first and last residue. The D gene is left open where the match is weak. Expanded clones get a size class; other rows say once, few or many, or leave the size out.

length: 13; J: TRBJ2-3; size: .; D: .; V: TRBV28; DNA: TGTGCCAGCAGAGGGCACAGCACAGATACGCAGTATTTT; CDR3: CASRGHSTDTQYF
length: 17; J: TRBJ2-5; size: once; D: TRBD2; V: TRBV29-1; DNA: TGCAGCGTTGAAGGCGGAATTTGGACTAGCGGGCAAGAGACCCAGTACTTC; CDR3: CSVEGGIWTSGQETQYF
length: 14; J: TRBJ1-1; size: .; D: .; V: TRBV19; DNA: TGTGCCAGTAGTATGACCGCCGGGGACACTGAAGCTTTCTTT; CDR3: CASSMTAGDTEAFF
length: 16; J: TRBJ1-2; size: few; D: TRBD1; V: TRBV7-2; DNA: TGTGCCAGCAGCTTATTCCCCGGACAGGCCTCCTATGGCTACACCTTC; CDR3: CASSLFPGQASYGYTF
length: 14; J: TRBJ1-1; size: .; D: TRBD1; V: TRBV29-1; DNA: TGCAGTGCTACCGACGGGACAGGGGGCACTGAAGCTTTCTTT; CDR3: CSATDGTGGTEAFF
length: 16; J: TRBJ2-7; size: few; D: TRBD2; V: TRBV4-1; DNA: TGCGCCAGCAGCCGGGGACTAGCGGGAGGGTCGGGGGAGCAGTACTTC; CDR3: CASSRGLAGGSGEQYF
length: 14; J: TRBJ1-1; size: .; D: .; V: TRBV5-6; DNA: TGTGCCAGCAGCTGGGGACGTCCCAACACTGAAGCTTTCTTT; CDR3: CASSWGRPNTEAFF
length: 19; J: TRBJ1-4; size: .; D: .; V: TRBV6-1; DNA: TGTGCCAGCAGTGAACCAATCGGTTCAGGGGTTGCAACTAATGAAAAACTGTTTTTT; CDR3: CASSEPIGSGVATNEKLFF
length: 13; J: TRBJ2-1; size: .; D: .; V: TRBV4-1; DNA: TGCGCCAGCAGCCAAGACGGGGGTGATGAGCAGTTCTTC; CDR3: CASSQDGGDEQFF
length: 15; J: TRBJ2-3; size: few; D: TRBD2; V: TRBV4-1; DNA: TGCGCCAGCAGCCAACCGACTAGCGGGAAAGATACGCAGTATTTT; CDR3: CASSQPTSGKDTQYF
length: 13; J: TRBJ1-3; size: .; D: .; V: TRBV2; DNA: TGTGCCAGCCGGACAGCCTCTGGAAACACCATATATTTT; CDR3: CASRTASGNTIYF
length: 15; J: TRBJ2-1; size: .; D: .; V: TRBV6-1; DNA: TGTGCCAGCAGTGAGGATACACTTTCCTACAATGAGCAGTTCTTC; CDR3: CASSEDTLSYNEQFF
length: 13; J: TRBJ2-7; size: .; D: .; V: TRBV6-1; DNA: TGTGCCAGCAGCCAGGAGGCTACCTACGAGCAGTACTTC; CDR3: CASSQEATYEQYF
length: 15; J: TRBJ2-2; size: once; D: .; V: TRBV28; DNA: TGTGCCAGCAGTTTTAGAGGTTCGAACACCGGGGAGCTGTTTTTT; CDR3: CASSFRGSNTGELFF
length: 13; J: TRBJ2-3; size: .; D: .; V: TRBV5-4; DNA: TGTGCCAGCAGCTTGTTGGGCACAGATACGCAGTATTTT; CDR3: CASSLLGTDTQYF
length: 14; J: TRBJ2-1; size: .; D: TRBD2; V: TRBV30; DNA: TGTGCCTGGAAGGGACTAAAAAACTACAATGAGCAGTTCTTC; CDR3: CAWKGLKNYNEQFF
length: 15; J: TRBJ1-1; size: .; D: TRBD1; V: TRBV6-1; DNA: TGTGCCAGCACGGGGAGGGGGACAGCGAACACTGAAGCTTTCTTT; CDR3: CASTGRGTANTEAFF
length: 15; J: TRBJ2-1; size: few; D: .; V: TRBV5-1; DNA: TGCGCCAGCAGCTTGGCCGATAGCTCCTACAATGAGCAGTTCTTC; CDR3: CASSLADSSYNEQFF
length: 12; J: TRBJ2-3; size: .; D: .; V: TRBV14; DNA: TGTGCCAGCAGTCATCTGTGGGATACGCAGTATTTT; CDR3: CASSHLWDTQYF
length: 9; J: TRBJ1-1; size: .; D: .; V: TRBV20-1; DNA: TGCAAGGTCGAAACTGAAGCTTTCTTT; CDR3: CKVETEAFF
length: 14; J: TRBJ2-7; size: .; D: TRBD2; V: TRBV19; DNA: TGTGCCAGTAAACGGGGGGAGAGCACCTACGAGCAGTACTTC; CDR3: CASKRGESTYEQYF
length: 18; J: TRBJ1-1; size: .; D: .; V: TRBV27; DNA: TGTGCCAGCAGCCAAAAGTCCCCCGTGCAGGGTTGGCACACTGAAGCTTTCTTT; CDR3: CASSQKSPVQGWHTEAFF
length: 15; J: TRBJ2-3; size: .; D: TRBD2; V: TRBV7-2; DNA: TGTGCCAGCAGCTTAGCTCTAGCGGGGGTAGATACGCAGTATTTT; CDR3: CASSLALAGVDTQYF
length: 13; J: TRBJ1-2; size: .; D: .; V: TRBV5-1; DNA: TGCGCCAGCAGGGCTCAACAGGGAGATGGCTACACCTTC; CDR3: CASRAQQGDGYTF
length: 14; J: TRBJ1-5; size: .; D: .; V: TRBV6-1; DNA: TGTGCCAGCAGAATCGAAGGGACGGACCAGCCCCAGCATTTT; CDR3: CASRIEGTDQPQHF
length: 16; J: TRBJ2-6; size: .; D: .; V: TRBV18; DNA: TGTGCCAGCTCACCTCAGGGATGGGGTGGGGCCAACGTCCTGACTTTC; CDR3: CASSPQGWGGANVLTF
length: 14; J: TRBJ2-4; size: once; D: .; V: TRBV2; DNA: TGTGCCAGCAGTGTAGAAACCGGCAAAAACATTCAGTACTTC; CDR3: CASSVETGKNIQYF
length: 19; J: TRBJ2-1; size: .; D: .; V: TRBV7-2; DNA: TGTGCCAGCAGCTCCCGCTGGGCAGGGGCCGCGGGCTCCTACAATGAGCAGTTCTTC; CDR3: CASSSRWAGAAGSYNEQFF